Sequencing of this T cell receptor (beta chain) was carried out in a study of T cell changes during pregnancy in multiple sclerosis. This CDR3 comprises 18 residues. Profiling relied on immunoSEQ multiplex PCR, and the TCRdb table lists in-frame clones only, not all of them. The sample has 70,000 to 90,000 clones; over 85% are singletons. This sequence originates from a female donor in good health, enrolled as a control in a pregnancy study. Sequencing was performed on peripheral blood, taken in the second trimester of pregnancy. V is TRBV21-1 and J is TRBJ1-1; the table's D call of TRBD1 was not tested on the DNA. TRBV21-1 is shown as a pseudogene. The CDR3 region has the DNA TGTGCCAGCAGCAAATGGGTGCAGGGGACCTATATGAACACTGAAGCTTTCTTT. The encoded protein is CASSKWVQGTYMNTEAFF.